Presented here are 15 T cell receptor beta chains from one specimen sequenced in a study of blood T cells in healthy people across ages. Together with a sample-barcoded 5' primer, a J-beta primer mix was included in a second PCR lasting about 7 to 11 cycles. TCRdb re-analysed the 5' RACE reads in MiXCR, keeping a single row per CDR3 protein. Of a few hundred thousand distinct CDR3 sequences in the sample, approximately 26% were seen once. This same sample was also part of a study on T cells of mothers and their children.

Source material: blood. These receptors originate from a boy younger than 10 in good health.

This rearrangement joins TRBV5-1 to TRBJ2-2, with 8 positions matching TRBD2. V was clipped by 6 bases and J by 0 bases; unmatched bases: 7. CDR1 is SGHRS, CDR2 YFSETQ, per germline. This CDR3 is built from 16 residues. As DNA, the CDR3 is TGCGCCAGCACTGAGTCGGGACTAGCGAACACCGGGGAGCTGTTTTTT. As protein: CASTESGLANTGELFF.

CDR3 residues: CASSSSPGGYTQYF. The DNA for the CDR3 is TGCGCCAGCAGCTCAAGCCCCGGGGGCTATACGCAGTATTTT. This rearrangement joins TRBV5-1 to TRBJ2-3; D is possibly TRBD1 or TRBD2 (6 bases each). CDR3 length: 14 amino acids. CDR1 is SGHRS, CDR2 YFSETQ, per germline. Trimming took 3 bases from V and 7 from J, leaving 15 bases between them.

J is TRBJ2-7 and V is TRBV28; no reliable D call. The germline gives CDR1 MDHEN, CDR2 SYDVKM. V was cut by 3 bases and J by 5 bases, with 11 bases left in between. This CDR3 contains 13 residues. The CDR3 is CASSLQVRDEQYF. The CDR3 DNA sequence: TGTGCCAGCAGTTTGCAGGTGCGTGACGAGCAGTACTTC. Complete variable domain (other parts from reference TRBV28 and TRBJ2-7): DVKVTQSSRYLVKRTGEKVFLECVQDMDHENMFWYRQDPGLGLRLIYFSYDVKMKEKGDIPEGYSVSREKKERFSLILESASTNQTSMYLCASSLQVRDEQYFGPGTRLTVT.

This clonotype has more than one count but fewer than ten. The chain is built from TRBV12-3 or TRBV12-4 and TRBJ2-7; D is possibly TRBD1 or TRBD2 (5 bases each). Trimming took 5 bases from V and 3 from J, leaving 11 bases between them. CDR3 length: 13 amino acids. This CDR3 is CASSNRDLYEQYF. The CDR3 DNA is TGTGCCAGCAGTAACCGGGACCTCTACGAGCAGTACTTC.

In its sample, this clonotype was seen a few times. J is TRBJ2-7 and V is TRBV20-1; 11 nucleotides line up with TRBD2. Trimming took 1 base from V and 4 from J; bases not matched to a gene: 3. The CDR3 is 14 residues long. The germline CDR1 and CDR2 sequences are DFQATT and SNEGSKA (reference sequence). As DNA, the CDR3 is TGCAGTGCTAGAGCCTCTAGCGGGAGGTACGAGCAGTACTTC. This sequence encodes CSARASSGRYEQYF.

The chain uses TRBV19 and TRBJ2-4; tentatively, D is TRBD1 (6 bases). CDR3 length: 11 residues. The germline V gene has CDR1 LNHDA and CDR2 SQIVND (reference sequence). The ends were cut back, 7 bases at V and 6 bases at J, with 7 bases in the middle. DNA for the CDR3: TGTGCCAGTACCAGGGGAAACATTCAGTACTTC. It is translated as CASTRGNIQYF.

In its sample, this clonotype was seen a few times. V is TRBV27 and J is TRBJ1-4, with a weak D call TRBD1 (5 bases). This CDR3 has 14 amino acids. Between the trimmed V and J ends, which lost 5 bases and 6 bases, there was a span of 13 bases. The germline V gene has CDR1 MNHEY and CDR2 SMNVEV (reference sequence). The DNA for the CDR3 is TGTGCCAGCAGTCCGGCAGGGAGATATGAAAAACTGTTTTTT. Protein: CASSPAGRYEKLFF.

The rearrangement uses TRBV20-1 and TRBJ2-3; maybe TRBD1 (6 bases). Per germline, CDR1 DFQATT and CDR2 SNEGSKA (reference sequence). The CDR3 has 14 residues. Trimming removed 4 bases at V and 0 bases at J, with 11 bases between. In nucleotides, the CDR3 is TGCAGTGCTATTCCGGGACATAGCACAGATACGCAGTATTTT. It specifies CSAIPGHSTDTQYF.

The V and J genes are TRBV13 and TRBJ2-1, with a possible D match to TRBD1 (5 bases). This CDR3 is built from 16 residues. The V end lost 2 bases, the J end lost 0 bases, and 11 bases lay between the germline ends. CDR1 is PRHDT, CDR2 FYEKMQ, per germline (reference sequence). CDR3 region: CASSLINRPSYNEQFF. The CDR3 DNA is TGTGCCAGCAGCTTAATTAACAGGCCCTCCTACAATGAGCAGTTCTTC.

The CDR3 nucleotides read TGTGCCAGCAGTGGACAGGCTACCTACGAGCAGTACTTC. This sequence encodes CASSGQATYEQYF. The J gene is TRBJ2-7, the V gene TRBV6-6, with 7 bases identical to TRBD1. V shed 5 bases, J shed 2 bases, and the junction held 3 bases outside the gene matches. CDR1 and CDR2 (germline): MNHNY, SVGAGI (reference sequence). The CDR3 length is 13 residues.

The chain uses TRBV29-1 and TRBJ2-1; D is possibly TRBD1 (6 bases). The CDR3 is made up of 15 amino acids. V was shortened by 2 bases and J by 0 bases, with 11 bases between the two germline ends. CDR1 and CDR2 (germline): SQVTM, ANQGSEA. For the CDR3, the DNA is TGCAGCGTTGAACAGGGGTCCCACTCCTACAATGAGCAGTTCTTC. This encodes CSVEQGSHSYNEQFF.

The chain combines TRBV2 with TRBJ2-1; D ambiguous. The CDR3 has 14 amino acids. Per the germline V gene, CDR1 is SNHLY and CDR2 is FYNNEI. V gave up 7 bases and J gave up 0 bases, with 10 bases separating them. CDR3 protein: CASTTSSSYNEQFF. CDR3 coding DNA: TGTGCCAGCACGACCTCCTCCTCCTACAATGAGCAGTTCTTC. Supplemented by reference TRBV2 and TRBJ2-1, the full variable domain reads EPEVTQTPSHQVTQMGQEVILRCVPISNHLYFYWYRQILGQKVEFLVSFYNNEISEKSEIFDDQFSVERPDGSNFTLKIRSTKLEDSAMYFCASTTSSSYNEQFFGPGTRLTVL.

This clonotype turned up a few times. The chain employs TRBV6-1 and TRBJ2-5; 8 positions match TRBD1. V shed 6 bases, J shed 4 bases, and the junction held 13 bases outside the gene matches. This CDR3 contains 16 residues. From germline, CDR1 is MNHNS and CDR2 SASEGT. The CDR3 DNA sequence: TGTGCCAGCAGGCGAACCCGAAACAGGGGGGCAGAGACCCAGTACTTC. Its protein is CASRRTRNRGAETQYF.

The chain employs TRBV20-1 and TRBJ1-1, with 7 nucleotides matching TRBD1. The CDR3 length is 16 residues. Germline V gene lookup returns CDR1 DFQATT and CDR2 SNEGSKA (reference sequence). Losses at the gene ends were 1 base for V and 5 bases for J; bases not matched to a gene: 13. The CDR3 DNA sequence: TGCAGTGCTAGAGGTCAGGGGGAACTCTTTAGGACTGAAGCTTTCTTT. This codes for CSARGQGELFRTEAFF.

This clonotype has more than one count but fewer than ten. The rearrangement links TRBV29-1 to TRBJ2-1; D unclear. The CDR3 has 13 residues. Germline CDR1 SQVTM, CDR2 ANQGSEA. V dropped 8 bases and J dropped 6 bases, with 17 bases sitting between them. In DNA, the CDR3 is TGCAGCTCTACGCACGGTTTCCCCAATGAGCAGTTCTTC. It is translated as CSSTHGFPNEQFF.